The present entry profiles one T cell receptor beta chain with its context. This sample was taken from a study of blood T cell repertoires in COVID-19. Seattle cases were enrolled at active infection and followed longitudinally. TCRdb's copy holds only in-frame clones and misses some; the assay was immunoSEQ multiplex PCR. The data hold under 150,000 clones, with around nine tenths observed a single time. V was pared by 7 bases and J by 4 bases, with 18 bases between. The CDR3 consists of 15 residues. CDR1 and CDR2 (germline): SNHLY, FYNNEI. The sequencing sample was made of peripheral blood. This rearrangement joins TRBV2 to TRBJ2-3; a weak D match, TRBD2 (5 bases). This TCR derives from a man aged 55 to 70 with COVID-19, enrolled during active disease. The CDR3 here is CASTRATSSADTQYF. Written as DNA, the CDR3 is TGTGCCAGCACCCGCGCTACTAGTTCTGCAGATACGCAGTATTTT. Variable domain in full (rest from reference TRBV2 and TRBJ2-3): EPEVTQTPSHQVTQMGQEVILRCVPISNHLYFYWYRQILGQKVEFLVSFYNNEISEKSEIFDDQFSVERPDGSNFTLKIRSTKLEDSAMYFCASTRATSSADTQYFGPGTRLTVL.